Listed below are T cell receptor beta chains from one sample, sequenced in a study of regulatory T cells in long-lasting Graves disease. MiXCR, applied by TCRdb to the multiplex PCR reads, yields one record per CDR3 protein. The repertoire holds 600,000 to 650,000 distinct CDR3 sequences, with approximately 15% as singletons. The data were also submitted as part of a second study, on T cells in Graves' hyperthyroidism and ophthalmopathy.

Sample: peripheral blood mononuclear cells (PBMCs), taken at new diagnosis, from a patient treated with antithyroid drugs. Every receptor here comes from a young woman with Graves disease. Both conserved end residues are trimmed from each CDR3.

TRBJ2-2 | TRBV9 | ASSTRDRGSGELF
TRBJ1-6 | TRBV6-1 | ASRNQGAPLH
TRBJ2-4 | TRBV11-2 | ASSLRQPWDIQY
TRBJ2-3 | TRBV7-9 | ASSLAPRGDTQY
TRBJ2-3 | TRBV28 | ASSFGLAGAQDTQY
TRBJ2-7 | TRBV29-1 | SVRDRGTYEQY
TRBJ1-5 | TRBV19 | ASSIEGGYSNQPQH
TRBJ2-2 | TRBV15 | ATSRRTGKDTGELF
TRBJ2-1 | TRBV11-2 | ASSLRPKNSGSQGNEQF
TRBJ1-1 | TRBV4-1 | ASSHTALGTRYTEAF
TRBJ2-7 | TRBV4-1 | ASSRPPSPEQY
TRBJ2-7 | TRBV5-1 | ASSLVTSGTASLYEQY
TRBJ2-7 | TRBV5-8 | ASSFIAAYYEQY
TRBJ1-2 | TRBV11-2 | ASSLDPGAPLYGYT
TRBJ2-3 | TRBV2 | ASRKAPIYSSTDTQY
TRBJ1-2 | TRBV29-1 | SAYDSTYGYT
TRBJ2-7 | TRBV19 | ATQKKGSSYEQY
TRBJ1-5 | TRBV7-3 | ASSSTGEGNQPQH
TRBJ2-7 | TRBV12-3/TRBV12-4 | ASSGLAGPPYEQY
TRBJ2-7 | TRBV30 | AWGRTTYEQY
TRBJ1-5 | TRBV6-1 | ASSEGQQPQH
TRBJ2-1 | TRBV13 | ASSLLVASEQF
TRBJ2-7 | TRBV11-2 | ASSSPTSGRFSSYEQY
TRBJ2-4 | TRBV18 | ASSQQETNIQY
TRBJ1-5 | TRBV28 | ASSLNVQGSLGNNQPQH
TRBJ1-5 | TRBV6-5 | ASSSAGTLAVGNQPQH
TRBJ1-6 | TRBV2 | ASKRTGNSPLH
TRBJ1-5 | TRBV27 | ASSPHRTFPGGNQPQH
TRBJ2-3 | TRBV7-6 | ASSWGQGNSDTQY
TRBJ2-3 | TRBV30 | AWSSYTGGSGAKTDTQY
TRBJ1-5 | TRBV12-3/TRBV12-4 | ASTDTGTGTRPQH
TRBJ2-3 | TRBV19 | ASSIAGSSTDTQY
TRBJ1-5 | TRBV11-1 | ASSQTGEPNQPQH
TRBJ1-2 | TRBV28 | ASSLRVPLHGYT